One sample yielded the 28 T cell receptor beta chains listed below, sequenced in a study of blood T cell repertoires in COVID-19. This table comes from immunoSEQ multiplex PCR, and its TCRdb copy is limited to in-frame clones, with some not included. The sample lists 100,000 to 120,000 clones; around 76% were seen once. Input material: peripheral blood. All receptors derive from a woman in her 70s with acute or convalescent COVID-19.

The rearrangement joins TRBV4-2 to TRBJ1-2; TRBD1 aligns across 8 bases. The V and J ends lost 0 bases and 5 bases, in that order; junction bases with no gene match: 8. Germline CDR1 reads LGHNA; CDR2 reads YNFKEQ. The CDR3 length is 16 residues. The CDR3 nucleotides are TGTGCCAGCAGCCAAGACTCCGGGACAGGAGATTATGGCTACACCTTC. Its protein product is CASSQDSGTGDYGYTF.

The V call is TRBV6-1, the J call TRBJ2-4; no firm D call. The V end was cut by 3 bases, the J end by 0 bases, with 9 bases between. Germline CDR1 reads MNHNS; CDR2 reads SASEGT. This CDR3 comprises 15 residues. DNA for the CDR3: TGTGCCAGCAGTGATGCGTTTCTAGCCAAAAACATTCAGTACTTC. Translated, it gives CASSDAFLAKNIQYF.

The rearrangement links TRBV6-1 to TRBJ1-5; 10 bases fit TRBD1. The ends lost 3 bases at V and 2 bases at J; junction bases unmatched: 10. There are 18 residues in the CDR3. In germline, CDR1 is MNHNS, CDR2 SASEGT. CDR3 sequence: CASSEATGGVRGNQPQHF. CDR3 in DNA: TGTGCCAGCAGTGAGGCGACAGGGGGCGTCCGGGGCAATCAGCCCCAGCATTTT.

The chain uses TRBV24-1 and TRBJ2-1; D possibly corresponds to TRBD1 (7 bases). Trimming removed 3 bases at V and 15 bases at J, with 17 bases between. Germline V CDR1 and CDR2: KGHDR, SFDVKD. The CDR3 length is 13 residues. The CDR3 DNA reads as TGTGCCACCAGTGATATGAACAGGGGAGGATGGTTCTTC. Protein: CATSDMNRGGWFF.

This clone was picked up a small number of times. The chain employs TRBV4-1 and TRBJ1-1, with D maybe TRBD1 (6 bases). Per the germline V gene, CDR1 is MGHRA and CDR2 is YSYEKL. The V end lost 2 bases, the J end lost 1 base, and 11 bases lay between the germline ends. CDR3 size: 15 residues. CDR3 nucleotide sequence: TGCGCCAGCAGCCAATCACAGGGTTGGAACACTGAAGCTTTCTTT. It translates to CASSQSQGWNTEAFF.

The CDR3 bases are TGTGCCAGCAGCCAAGATGGGGGGACTGAAGCTTTCTTT. It encodes CASSQDGGTEAFF. V is TRBV3-1 (or the pseudogene TRBV3-2) and J is TRBJ1-1, with a tentative D call TRBD1 (5 bases). The V end lost 0 bases, the J end lost 5 bases, and 7 bases lay between the germline ends. This CDR3 is built from 13 residues. Germline CDR1 is LGHDT and CDR2 is YNNKEL (reference sequence).

The rearrangement links TRBV2 to TRBJ1-5; D remains unclear. Germline values: CDR1 SNHLY, CDR2 FYNNEI. This CDR3 contains 15 residues. V lost 1 base and J 0 bases, leaving 7 bases between the germline ends. CDR3 in DNA: TGTGCCAGCAGTGAAGTCAGACTTAGCAATCAGCCCCAGCATTTT. Translation: CASSEVRLSNQPQHF.

The chain has TRBV11-2 and TRBJ2-5, with TRBD1 matching 7 bases. CDR1 SGHAT and CDR2 FQNNGV come from the germline V gene. The CDR3 totals 15 residues. Trimming took 2 bases from V and 5 from J; bases not matched to a gene: 8. The CDR3 bases are TGTGCCAGCAGCTTAAAGACAGGGCTCCGTGAGACCCAGTACTTC. This gives the protein CASSLKTGLRETQYF.

This chain joins TRBV7-6 and TRBJ2-2, with 12 bases matching TRBD1. Germline V lookup: CDR1 SGHVS, CDR2 FNYEAQ. This CDR3 has 15 residues. J gave up 4 bases and V 5 bases, and 2 bases lay outside the gene matches. Written as DNA, the CDR3 is TGTGCCAGCAGCCCGGGACAGGGGGCCACCGGGGAGCTGTTTTTT. Protein product: CASSPGQGATGELFF.

This clone was seen only a few times. The chain is built from TRBV28 and TRBJ1-5; D gene unclear. The CDR3 is 16 amino acids. Between the trimmed V and J ends, which lost 5 bases and 0 bases, there was a span of 14 bases. Germline CDR1 is MDHEN and CDR2 is SYDVKM. For the CDR3, the DNA is TGTGCCAGCAGTCCCCTTGGGCTTTATAGCAATCAGCCCCAGCATTTT. It translates to CASSPLGLYSNQPQHF.

The chain carries TRBV7-9 and TRBJ1-1, with D unclear. V lost 1 base and J 3 bases, leaving 12 bases between the germline ends. The CDR3 contains 15 residues. Germline CDR1 and CDR2: SEHNR and FQNEAQ (reference sequence). Here the CDR3 reads CASSLVSGWDTEAFF. The CDR3 coding sequence is TGTGCCAGCAGCTTAGTTTCGGGGTGGGACACTGAAGCTTTCTTT.

This rearrangement joins TRBV27 to TRBJ1-5; a weak D match, TRBD1 (6 bases). Germline loops: CDR1 MNHEY, CDR2 SMNVEV (reference sequence). With 7 bases removed from V and 7 bases from J, the gap between germline ends came to 23 bases. This CDR3 is 16 amino acids long. CDR3: CASTPRYGGSVQPQHF. The CDR3 coding sequence is TGTGCCAGCACCCCGAGGTATGGGGGCAGCGTCCAGCCCCAGCATTTT.

The rearrangement joins TRBV30 to TRBJ1-2, with a weak D call TRBD1 (6 bases). V lost 0 bases and J 3 bases, leaving 8 bases between the germline ends. CDR1 is GTSNPN, CDR2 SVGIG, per germline (reference sequence). This CDR3 region has 13 residues. The CDR3 DNA reads as TGTGCCTGGAGTGTAGACAGGTACTATGGCTACACCTTC. Its translation is CAWSVDRYYGYTF.

The chain is built from TRBV12-5 and TRBJ1-1; 7 positions agree with TRBD1. CDR3 length equals 18 residues. The V segment lost 6 bases and the J segment 5 bases; nucleotides outside the gene matches: 21. Germline V gene lookup returns CDR1 LGHNT and CDR2 FRNRAP. The CDR3 region has the DNA TGTGCTAGTGGGTCTCGTACCACAGGGGTCGGGCGAGAGACTGAAGCTTTCTTT. It encodes CASGSRTTGVGRETEAFF.

This chain links TRBV19 with TRBJ1-3, with D perhaps TRBD1 (5 bases). The CDR3 is made up of 16 amino acids. Trimming removed 3 bases from V and 0 bases from J, with 12 bases in between. From germline, CDR1 is LNHDA and CDR2 SQIVND (reference sequence). As DNA, the CDR3 is TGTGCCAGTAGTATTCCAGGGCTTCACTCTGGAAACACCATATATTTT. It translates to CASSIPGLHSGNTIYF. Full variable domain (outside the CDR3, taken from reference TRBV19 and TRBJ1-3): DGGITQSPKYLFRKEGQNVTLSCEQNLNHDAMYWYRQDPGQGLRLIYYSQIVNDFQKGDIAEGYSVSREKKESFPLTVTSAQKNPTAFYLCASSIPGLHSGNTIYFGEGSWLTVV.

DNA of the CDR3: TGTGCCAGCAGCGCACCTAAGACAGGGGCAGGGTACAATGAGCAGTTCTTC. Its translation is CASSAPKTGAGYNEQFF. The V call is TRBV9, the J call TRBJ2-1; the match to TRBD1 covers 8 bases. V lost 3 bases, J lost 4 bases, and 12 bases stayed unmatched. The CDR3 runs to 17 residues. Looked up from germline, CDR1 is SGDLS and CDR2 is YYNGEE. The variable domain in full, with the rest retrieved from reference TRBV9 and TRBJ2-1, is DSGVTQTPKHLITATGQRVTLRCSPRSGDLSVYWYQQSLDQGLQFLIQYYNGEERAKGNILERFSAQQFPDLHSELNLSSLELGDSALYFCASSAPKTGAGYNEQFFGPGTRLTVL.

Comment on this clone: Sequence at one end of the junction differs from germline and may be a read error. Other DNA sequences in the sample encode the same CDR3. V and J are TRBV6-5 and TRBJ2-2, with 8 positions matching TRBD1. The CDR3 contains 15 residues. Germline V gene data show CDR1 as MNHEY and CDR2 as SVGAGI. Written as DNA, the CDR3 is TGTGCCAGCAGTTACTCGACAGGGGTCACCGGGGAACTGTTTTTT. It yields the protein CASSYSTGVTGELFF.

The chain carries TRBV5-6 and TRBJ1-5; D is unclear. The CDR3 length is 14 residues. The V gene lost 1 base and the J gene lost 5 bases, with 10 bases spanning the gap. Germline assignment: CDR1 SGHDT and CDR2 YYEEEE. The CDR3 DNA reads TGTGCCAGCAGCTTGTCGGCAGGCTATCAGCCCCAGCATTTT. Residues: CASSLSAGYQPQHF.

This clone occurred a few times. The chain carries TRBV3-1 (or the pseudogene TRBV3-2) and TRBJ2-3; a possible D gene is TRBD1 (6 bases). Germline CDR1 and CDR2: LGHDT and YNNKEL (reference sequence). The CDR3 loop spans 14 amino acids. Between the trimmed V and J ends, which lost 2 bases and 2 bases, there was a span of 8 bases. The CDR3 loop reads CASSQTGSTDTQYF. DNA for the CDR3: TGTGCCAGCAGCCAAACAGGGTCCACAGATACGCAGTATTTT.

In this sample, this clone turned up a few times. The genes are TRBV7-9 and TRBJ1-1; D is ambiguous. The CDR3 consists of 13 residues. CDR1 SEHNR and CDR2 FQNEAQ come from the germline V gene (reference sequence). V lost 2 bases to trimming and J lost 3 bases, with 7 bases between them. CDR3: CASSLPTYTEAFF. CDR3 DNA sequence: TGTGCCAGCAGCTTACCCACATACACTGAAGCTTTCTTT.

The chain is built from TRBV7-9 and TRBJ2-7; D is uncertain. Germline CDR1 and CDR2: SEHNR and FQNEAQ (reference sequence). This CDR3 is 12 amino acids long. The V gene lost 2 bases and the J gene lost 7 bases, with 9 bases spanning the gap. The CDR3 is CASSLIQAEQYF. The CDR3 nucleotides are TGTGCCAGCAGCTTAATCCAGGCGGAGCAGTACTTC.

The chain combines TRBV19 with TRBJ1-1; D not certain. The CDR3 extends over 13 amino acids. Trimming pared 3 bases from V and 1 base from J, leaving 6 bases between. The germline gives CDR1 LNHDA, CDR2 SQIVND (reference sequence). The CDR3 region is CASSIPGNTEAFF. CDR3 sequence (DNA): TGTGCCAGTAGTATTCCAGGGAACACTGAAGCTTTCTTT.

The chain employs TRBV2 and TRBJ1-2; 11 nucleotides line up with TRBD1. Trimming cost V 5 bases and J 2 bases; bases outside gene matches: 4. The CDR3 spans 15 residues. Looked up from germline, CDR1 is SNHLY and CDR2 is FYNNEI. This CDR3 reads CASSRGTGGNYGYTF. CDR3 bases: TGTGCCAGCAGTAGGGGGACAGGGGGAAACTATGGCTACACCTTC. The full variable domain, rest sourced from reference TRBV2 and TRBJ1-2, is EPEVTQTPSHQVTQMGQEVILRCVPISNHLYFYWYRQILGQKVEFLVSFYNNEISEKSEIFDDQFSVERPDGSNFTLKIRSTKLEDSAMYFCASSRGTGGNYGYTFGSGTRLTVV.

The J gene is TRBJ2-7, the V gene TRBV27; D is undetermined. V gave up 5 bases and J gave up 3 bases, with 14 bases separating them. The CDR3 is made up of 14 amino acids. Germline CDR1 is MNHEY and CDR2 is SMNVEV (reference sequence). The CDR3 is CASSPTPVLYEQYF. The CDR3 nucleotides are TGTGCCAGCAGTCCTACCCCCGTACTCTACGAGCAGTACTTC.

The chain has TRBV19 and TRBJ2-7; tentative D call: TRBD2 (5 bases). V lost 7 bases and J lost 4, with 17 bases in between. The germline gives CDR1 LNHDA, CDR2 SQIVND (reference sequence). CDR3 length: 14 residues. CDR3 sequence: CASTPSGSVYEQYF. As DNA, the CDR3 is TGTGCCAGTACCCCGTCGGGGTCGGTGTACGAGCAGTACTTC.

CDR3 amino acids: CASSPRDRDGYTF. The CDR3 DNA is TGTGCCAGCTCACCCCGGGACAGGGATGGCTACACCTTC. This chain uses TRBV18 with TRBJ1-2; the match to TRBD1 covers 9 bases. The CDR3 contains 13 residues. Germline V gives CDR1 KGHSH, CDR2 LQKENI. Germline trimming cut 3 bases from V and 6 bases from J; bases unmatched to any gene: 2.

The chain links TRBV5-1 to TRBJ1-1; 7 bases fit TRBD1. The CDR3 has 14 amino acids. Germline loops: CDR1 SGHRS, CDR2 YFSETQ. With 4 bases clipped from V and 1 base from J, the junction kept 4 bases outside the gene matches. The CDR3 bases are TGCGCCAGCAGCCTGACAGGGCCGAACACTGAAGCTTTCTTT. This sequence encodes CASSLTGPNTEAFF.

The genes are TRBV5-1 and TRBJ2-3, with TRBD2 as a possible D gene (7 bases). The CDR3 is 15 amino acids. V lost 0 bases and J 3 bases, leaving 11 bases between the germline ends. The germline V gene has CDR1 SGHRS and CDR2 YFSETQ. The chain's CDR3 is CASSLEGGPTDTQYF. DNA of the CDR3: TGCGCCAGCAGCTTGGAGGGGGGGCCGACAGATACGCAGTATTTT.